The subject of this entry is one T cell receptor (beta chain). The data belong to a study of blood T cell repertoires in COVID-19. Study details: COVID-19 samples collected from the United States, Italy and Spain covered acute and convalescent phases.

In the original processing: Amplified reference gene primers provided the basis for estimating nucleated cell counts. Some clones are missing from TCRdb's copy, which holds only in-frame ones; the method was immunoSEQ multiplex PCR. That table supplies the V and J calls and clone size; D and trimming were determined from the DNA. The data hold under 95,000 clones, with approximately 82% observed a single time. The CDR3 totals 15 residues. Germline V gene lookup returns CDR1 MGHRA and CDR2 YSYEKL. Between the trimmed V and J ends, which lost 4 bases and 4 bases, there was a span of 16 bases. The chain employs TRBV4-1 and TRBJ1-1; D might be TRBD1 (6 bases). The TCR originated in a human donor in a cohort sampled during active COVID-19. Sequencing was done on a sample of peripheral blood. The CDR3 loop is CASSRRQDGGTEAFF. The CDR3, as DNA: TGCGCCAGCAGCCGCCGACAGGATGGCGGCACTGAAGCTTTCTTT.